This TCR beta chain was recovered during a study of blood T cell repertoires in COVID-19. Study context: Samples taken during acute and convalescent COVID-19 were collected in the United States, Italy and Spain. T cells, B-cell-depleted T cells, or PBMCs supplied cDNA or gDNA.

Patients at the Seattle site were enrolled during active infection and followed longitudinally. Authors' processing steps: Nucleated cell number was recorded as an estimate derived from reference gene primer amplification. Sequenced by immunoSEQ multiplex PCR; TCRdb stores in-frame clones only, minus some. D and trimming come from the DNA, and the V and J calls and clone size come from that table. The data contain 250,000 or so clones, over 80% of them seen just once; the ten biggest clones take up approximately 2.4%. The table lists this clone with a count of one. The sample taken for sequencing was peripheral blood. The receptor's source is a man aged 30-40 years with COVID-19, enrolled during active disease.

The CDR3 spells CASSYTYEQYF. Written as DNA, the CDR3 is TGTGCCAGCAGTTACACCTACGAGCAGTACTTC. V gene TRBV11-2 combines with J gene TRBJ2-7, with D unclear. This CDR3 is 11 amino acids long. The ends were cut back, 6 bases at V and 2 bases at J, with 5 bases in the middle. Germline lookup yields CDR1 SGHAT and CDR2 FQNNGV.